Listed below are T cell receptor beta chains from one sample, sequenced in a study of shared clonotypes between healthy human individuals. The protocol was immunoSEQ multiplex PCR, while the TCRdb copy is restricted to in-frame clones and leaves out a portion. The repertoire holds more than 2,000,000 clones, roughly 93% seen once, with roughly 0.36% in the top ten. Sequences were obtained from naive CD4+ T cells from PBMCs. These receptors were obtained from a man aged 18 to 35 in good health. Some clones in this sample may be carry-over from other donors' samples. Each CDR3 is given with its conserved first and last residue. Each record gives: D gene, V gene, J gene, clone size, CDR3 protein, CDR3 DNA. D genes are given only for firm matches. Where a row states a size, it is once, few, many or the class of an expanded clone; other rows omit it.

d_gene: -
v_gene: TRBV14
j_gene: TRBJ2-7
abundance: -
CDR3aa: CASSQVAFQTEQYF
CDR3nt: TGTGCCAGCAGCCAAGTAGCATTCCAGACCGAGCAGTACTTC

d_gene: -
v_gene: TRBV9
j_gene: TRBJ2-2
abundance: -
CDR3aa: CASSVASRNLNTGELFF
CDR3nt: TGTGCCAGCAGCGTAGCTTCCAGGAACCTCAACACCGGGGAGCTGTTTTTT

d_gene: TRBD1
v_gene: TRBV7-2
j_gene: TRBJ2-5
abundance: -
CDR3aa: CASSSGQAWETQYF
CDR3nt: TGTGCCAGCAGCTCGGGACAGGCCTGGGAGACCCAGTACTTC

d_gene: -
v_gene: TRBV7-2
j_gene: TRBJ2-4
abundance: -
CDR3aa: CASSLAPGLNIQYF
CDR3nt: TGTGCCAGCAGCTTAGCCCCGGGGTTGAACATTCAGTACTTC

d_gene: -
v_gene: TRBV4-1
j_gene: TRBJ2-3
abundance: -
CDR3aa: CASSQIGAPPDTQYF
CDR3nt: TGCGCCAGCAGCCAGATTGGGGCTCCCCCAGATACGCAGTATTTT

d_gene: -
v_gene: TRBV6-1
j_gene: TRBJ1-5
abundance: few
CDR3aa: CASSVSDSNQPQHF
CDR3nt: TGTGCCAGCAGTGTCAGTGACAGTAATCAGCCCCAGCATTTT

d_gene: -
v_gene: TRBV6-4
j_gene: TRBJ2-7
abundance: -
CDR3aa: CASKGFDSYEQYF
CDR3nt: TGTGCCAGCAAAGGGTTCGACTCCTACGAGCAGTACTTC

d_gene: TRBD2
v_gene: TRBV10-3
j_gene: TRBJ2-2
abundance: -
CDR3aa: CAISESIAGGTGELFF
CDR3nt: TGTGCCATCAGTGAGTCGATTGCGGGAGGCACCGGGGAGCTGTTTTTT

d_gene: TRBD2
v_gene: TRBV2
j_gene: TRBJ2-1
abundance: -
CDR3aa: CASTFPSGGNEQFF
CDR3nt: TGTGCCAGCACGTTTCCTAGCGGAGGTAATGAGCAGTTCTTC

d_gene: -
v_gene: TRBV21-1
j_gene: TRBJ1-1
abundance: -
CDR3aa: CASSKVGTGGRSTEAFF
CDR3nt: TGTGCCAGCAGCAAAGTCGGAACAGGGGGCAGAAGTACTGAAGCTTTCTTT

d_gene: -
v_gene: TRBV28
j_gene: TRBJ1-2
abundance: -
CDR3aa: CASIPNSLGSANYGYTF
CDR3nt: TGTGCCAGCATCCCAAACTCCCTGGGTTCTGCTAACTATGGCTACACCTTC

d_gene: TRBD2
v_gene: TRBV9
j_gene: TRBJ2-1
abundance: -
CDR3aa: CASSVGRQGQSGGWNEQFF
CDR3nt: TGTGCCAGCAGCGTAGGTCGGCAGGGTCAGAGCGGGGGGTGGAATGAGCAGTTCTTC

d_gene: TRBD1
v_gene: TRBV7-2
j_gene: TRBJ1-3
abundance: once
CDR3aa: CASSHRQGQGNTIYF
CDR3nt: TGTGCCAGCAGCCATAGACAGGGGCAGGGAAACACCATATATTTT

d_gene: TRBD2
v_gene: TRBV7-9
j_gene: TRBJ2-5
abundance: once
CDR3aa: CASSFRRPGLAGERETQYF
CDR3nt: TGTGCCAGCAGCTTCCGCAGGCCGGGACTAGCGGGAGAACGGGAGACCCAGTACTTC

d_gene: -
v_gene: TRBV29-1
j_gene: TRBJ2-5
abundance: -
CDR3aa: CSVTGPMWQYF
CDR3nt: TGCAGCGTGACCGGACCCATGTGGCAGTACTTC

d_gene: -
v_gene: TRBV11-2
j_gene: TRBJ2-7
abundance: -
CDR3aa: CASSRAGATYEQYF
CDR3nt: TGTGCCAGCAGCAGGGCGGGCGCTACCTACGAGCAGTACTTC

d_gene: -
v_gene: TRBV15
j_gene: TRBJ1-5
abundance: few
CDR3aa: CATSRDRGGRNQPQHF
CDR3nt: TGTGCCACCAGCAGAGATCGGGGCGGGCGCAATCAGCCCCAGCATTTT

d_gene: -
v_gene: TRBV28
j_gene: TRBJ2-5
abundance: -
CDR3aa: CATKTGTYGLVETQYF
CDR3nt: TGTGCCACCAAGACCGGGACCTACGGCCTGGTGGAGACCCAGTACTTC

d_gene: TRBD1
v_gene: TRBV28
j_gene: TRBJ1-1
abundance: few
CDR3aa: CASPSTGGTEAFF
CDR3nt: TGTGCCAGCCCCTCCACAGGGGGCACTGAAGCTTTCTTT

d_gene: -
v_gene: TRBV29-1
j_gene: TRBJ2-7
abundance: -
CDR3aa: CSALWDGLYEQYF
CDR3nt: TGCAGCGCCCTATGGGACGGCCTCTACGAGCAGTACTTC

d_gene: TRBD2
v_gene: TRBV9
j_gene: TRBJ2-1
abundance: -
CDR3aa: CASSVGLADHPRRFF
CDR3nt: TGTGCCAGCAGCGTCGGGCTAGCGGACCATCCCCGACGGTTCTTC

d_gene: -
v_gene: TRBV6-6
j_gene: TRBJ2-1
abundance: -
CDR3aa: CASGSRAFEQFF
CDR3nt: TGTGCCAGCGGGAGTAGGGCTTTTGAGCAGTTCTTC

d_gene: TRBD2
v_gene: TRBV9
j_gene: TRBJ2-3
abundance: -
CDR3aa: CASSVGGRAPDTQYF
CDR3nt: TGTGCCAGCAGCGTAGGCGGGAGGGCCCCAGATACGCAGTATTTT

d_gene: -
v_gene: TRBV2
j_gene: TRBJ1-5
abundance: -
CDR3aa: CASSPGDVSHQPQHF
CDR3nt: TGTGCCAGCAGCCCTGGGGACGTATCCCATCAGCCCCAGCATTTT

d_gene: -
v_gene: TRBV9
j_gene: TRBJ1-5
abundance: -
CDR3aa: CASSLGGVWEQPQHF
CDR3nt: TGTGCCAGCAGCCTGGGGGGGGTTTGGGAACAGCCCCAGCATTTT

d_gene: -
v_gene: TRBV6-1
j_gene: TRBJ1-4
abundance: -
CDR3aa: CASSFSRATNEKLFF
CDR3nt: TGTGCCAGCAGCTTCAGCAGGGCAACTAATGAAAAACTGTTTTTT

d_gene: TRBD2
v_gene: TRBV6-5
j_gene: TRBJ2-7
abundance: -
CDR3aa: CASTPTSGRDDEQYF
CDR3nt: TGTGCCAGCACCCCGACTAGCGGGAGGGATGACGAGCAGTACTTC

d_gene: -
v_gene: TRBV7-2
j_gene: TRBJ2-7
abundance: -
CDR3aa: CASSRQEAYEQYF
CDR3nt: TGTGCCAGCAGCCGACAGGAAGCCTACGAGCAGTACTTC

d_gene: TRBD2
v_gene: TRBV19
j_gene: TRBJ2-7
abundance: -
CDR3aa: CASSINRGLAGVYEQYF
CDR3nt: TGTGCCAGTAGTATAAACCGCGGACTAGCGGGAGTCTACGAGCAGTACTTC

d_gene: -
v_gene: TRBV18
j_gene: TRBJ1-5
abundance: -
CDR3aa: CASSATALGNQPQHF
CDR3nt: TGTGCCAGCTCCGCAACTGCTCTGGGCAATCAGCCCCAGCATTTT

d_gene: TRBD1
v_gene: TRBV5-4
j_gene: TRBJ2-7
abundance: -
CDR3aa: CASSWAGTASYEQYF
CDR3nt: TGTGCCAGCAGCTGGGCCGGGACAGCCTCCTACGAGCAGTACTTC

d_gene: -
v_gene: TRBV5-1
j_gene: TRBJ2-3
abundance: -
CDR3aa: CASSGDNTDTQYF
CDR3nt: TGCGCCAGCAGCGGCGACAACACAGATACGCAGTATTTT

d_gene: -
v_gene: TRBV30
j_gene: TRBJ2-7
abundance: -
CDR3aa: CAWSVPPFYEQYF
CDR3nt: TGTGCCTGGAGTGTACCCCCCTTCTACGAGCAGTACTTC

d_gene: TRBD2
v_gene: TRBV27
j_gene: TRBJ2-3
abundance: -
CDR3aa: CASRATSGTQFTDTQYF
CDR3nt: TGTGCCAGCAGGGCGACTAGCGGGACCCAATTCACAGATACGCAGTATTTT

d_gene: TRBD1
v_gene: TRBV6-6
j_gene: TRBJ1-2
abundance: -
CDR3aa: CASRPTGEKGYTF
CDR3nt: TGTGCCAGCAGGCCTACAGGGGAGAAGGGCTACACCTTC

d_gene: -
v_gene: TRBV7-2
j_gene: TRBJ2-7
abundance: -
CDR3aa: CASSPRGGPLYEQYF
CDR3nt: TGTGCCAGCAGCCCAAGAGGAGGCCCCCTATACGAGCAGTACTTC

d_gene: TRBD2
v_gene: TRBV5-1
j_gene: TRBJ2-1
abundance: -
CDR3aa: CASSLGPASGRAYNEQFF
CDR3nt: TGCGCCAGCAGCTTGGGTCCAGCTAGCGGGAGGGCCTACAATGAGCAGTTCTTC

d_gene: -
v_gene: TRBV5-1
j_gene: TRBJ2-5
abundance: -
CDR3aa: CASSLAVPRETQYF
CDR3nt: TGCGCCAGCAGCTTGGCAGTTCCGAGGGAGACCCAGTACTTC

d_gene: TRBD1
v_gene: TRBV18
j_gene: TRBJ2-1
abundance: -
CDR3aa: CASSPLPGGSYNEQFF
CDR3nt: TGTGCCAGCTCACCACTACCAGGGGGCTCTTACAATGAGCAGTTCTTC

d_gene: -
v_gene: TRBV12-5
j_gene: TRBJ1-1
abundance: once
CDR3aa: CASGLVDSRDTEAFF
CDR3nt: TGTGCTAGTGGTTTGGTGGACAGTCGGGACACTGAAGCTTTCTTT

d_gene: -
v_gene: TRBV11-2
j_gene: TRBJ2-7
abundance: -
CDR3aa: CASSSRAGNPHYEQYF
CDR3nt: TGTGCCAGCAGCTCCCGGGCAGGGAACCCCCACTACGAGCAGTACTTC

d_gene: -
v_gene: TRBV5-6
j_gene: TRBJ1-5
abundance: -
CDR3aa: CASSFTGAGVIQPQHF
CDR3nt: TGTGCCAGCAGCTTCACCGGCGCAGGGGTTATTCAGCCCCAGCATTTT

d_gene: TRBD2
v_gene: TRBV28
j_gene: TRBJ2-3
abundance: -
CDR3aa: CASHSRPGLAATTDTQYF
CDR3nt: TGTGCCAGCCATTCTAGACCGGGACTAGCGGCTACCACAGATACGCAGTATTTT

d_gene: TRBD2
v_gene: TRBV6-1
j_gene: TRBJ2-3
abundance: -
CDR3aa: CAAGGQVRDTQYF
CDR3nt: TGTGCCGCGGGGGGCCAGGTTCGAGATACGCAGTATTTT

d_gene: -
v_gene: TRBV28
j_gene: TRBJ2-2
abundance: -
CDR3aa: CASSPPWRDGELFF
CDR3nt: TGTGCCAGCAGTCCGCCCTGGCGGGACGGGGAGCTGTTTTTT

d_gene: TRBD2
v_gene: TRBV28
j_gene: TRBJ2-7
abundance: -
CDR3aa: CASSLIRASGAYEQYF
CDR3nt: TGTGCCAGCAGTTTAATTCGGGCTAGCGGGGCCTACGAGCAGTACTTC

d_gene: -
v_gene: TRBV5-4
j_gene: TRBJ2-6
abundance: -
CDR3aa: CASSFDNSGANVLTF
CDR3nt: TGTGCCAGCAGCTTTGACAACTCTGGGGCCAACGTCCTGACTTTC

d_gene: -
v_gene: TRBV5-1
j_gene: TRBJ1-2
abundance: -
CDR3aa: CASSFGSGGLGYTF
CDR3nt: TGCGCCAGCAGCTTCGGCAGTGGGGGACTGGGCTACACCTTC